This TCR beta chain was obtained from a study of T cell responses to AZD1222 COVID-19 vaccine. Sequenced by immunoSEQ multiplex PCR; TCRdb stores in-frame clones only, minus some. Of about 120,000 clones listed, 70% to 90% are singletons. The length of the CDR3 is 14 residues. J was trimmed by 4 bases and V by 8 bases; bases with no gene match: 3. Per the germline V gene, CDR1 is MDHEN and CDR2 is SYDVKM. This chain links TRBV28 with TRBJ2-1; 12 nucleotides align to TRBD2. This clonotype was obtained from an adult in good health. The source was peripheral blood, collected on day 0 of AZD1222 vaccination. The DNA for the CDR3 is TGTGCCAGCGGGGGACTAGCGGGTTACAATGAGCAGTTCTTC. Its protein is CASGGLAGYNEQFF. Together with reference TRBV28 and TRBJ2-1, the CDR3 gives the full variable domain: DVKVTQSSRYLVKRTGEKVFLECVQDMDHENMFWYRQDPGLGLRLIYFSYDVKMKEKGDIPEGYSVSREKKERFSLILESASTNQTSMYLCASGGLAGYNEQFFGPGTRLTVL.